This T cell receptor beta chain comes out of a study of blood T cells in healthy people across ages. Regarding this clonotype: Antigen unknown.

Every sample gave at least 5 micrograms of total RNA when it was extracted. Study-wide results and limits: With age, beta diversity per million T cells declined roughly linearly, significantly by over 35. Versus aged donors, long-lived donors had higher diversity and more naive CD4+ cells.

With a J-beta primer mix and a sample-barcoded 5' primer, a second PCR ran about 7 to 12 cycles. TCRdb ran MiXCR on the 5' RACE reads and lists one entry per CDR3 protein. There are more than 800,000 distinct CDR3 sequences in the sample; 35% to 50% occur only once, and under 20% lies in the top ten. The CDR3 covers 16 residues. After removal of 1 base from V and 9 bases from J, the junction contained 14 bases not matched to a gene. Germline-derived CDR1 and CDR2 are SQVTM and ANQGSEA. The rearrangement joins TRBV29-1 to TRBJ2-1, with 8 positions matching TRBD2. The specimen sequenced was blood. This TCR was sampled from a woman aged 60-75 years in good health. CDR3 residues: CSVEATSGSSFSEQFF. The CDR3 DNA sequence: TGCAGCGTTGAAGCAACCAGCGGGAGCTCATTTAGTGAGCAGTTCTTC.